Below are 22 T cell receptor beta chains sequenced from a single sample in a study of blood T cell repertoires in COVID-19. Generated by immunoSEQ multiplex PCR, the TCRdb table keeps only in-frame clones and is missing some. The table has around 40,000 clones, approximately 79% seen once. The sequenced sample consisted of peripheral blood. These receptors came from a man in his 70s with acute or convalescent COVID-19.

This chain connects TRBV28 to TRBJ2-1; 9 bases are a match to TRBD1. The V gene end was trimmed by 8 bases and the J gene end by 5 bases; junction bases not matched to a gene: 7. The germline gives CDR1 MDHEN, CDR2 SYDVKM. The CDR3 consists of 14 residues. The CDR3 protein is CASFRDRVDNEQFF. In DNA, the CDR3 is TGTGCCAGCTTCCGGGACAGGGTGGACAATGAGCAGTTCTTC.

The V and J genes are TRBV10-3 and TRBJ1-2; 9 positions match TRBD1. The CDR3 is 17 amino acids. The V gene's germline CDR1 is ENHRY and CDR2 SYGVKD. The junction had 8 bases not matched to a gene; V was cut back by 3 bases and J by 0 bases. CDR3 sequence: CAISDWGQGSANYGYTF. The CDR3 DNA reads TGTGCCATCAGTGACTGGGGACAGGGATCTGCTAACTATGGCTACACCTTC.

V gene TRBV27 combines with J gene TRBJ1-4; a possible D gene is TRBD1 (6 bases). V lost 8 bases, J lost 0 bases, and 22 bases lay in between. This CDR3 contains 18 residues. CDR1 is MNHEY and CDR2 is SMNVEV in the germline V gene (reference sequence). CDR3 in DNA: TGTGCCAGCTCCTTCCTGGGGCAGGGGATATCAACTAATGAAAAACTGTTTTTT. It specifies CASSFLGQGISTNEKLFF.

The chain links TRBV28 to TRBJ1-2; 7 bases line up with TRBD1. The CDR3 has 15 residues. With V trimmed by 5 bases and J by 2 bases, 8 bases remained unmatched. The germline gives CDR1 MDHEN, CDR2 SYDVKM. The CDR3 sequence: CASSPYMTGNYGYTF. The CDR3, as DNA: TGTGCCAGCAGTCCCTACATGACAGGGAACTATGGCTACACCTTC.

The rearrangement links TRBV28 to TRBJ2-3, with TRBD1 matching over 9 bases. The CDR3 contains 12 residues. V lost 6 bases and J lost 6; bases outside the gene matches: 1. Germline-derived CDR1 and CDR2 are MDHEN and SYDVKM. In DNA, the CDR3 is TGTGCCAGCAGGGGGACAGGGGATACGCAGTATTTT. This codes for CASRGTGDTQYF.

The chain employs TRBV11-3 and TRBJ1-1; TRBD1 matches 7 bases. The V gene's germline CDR1 is SGHNT and CDR2 YENEEA. Trimming cost V 0 bases and J 4 bases; bases outside gene matches: 2. This CDR3 is built from 14 residues. The CDR3 nucleotides are TGTGCCAGCAGCTTAGACGGGACAGCCACTGAAGCTTTCTTT. This codes for CASSLDGTATEAFF.

The chain is built from TRBV29-1 and TRBJ2-1; 7 bases are shared with TRBD2. Per germline, CDR1 SQVTM and CDR2 ANQGSEA. V dropped 4 bases and J dropped 5; count of bases not matched to a gene: 8. The CDR3 is 14 residues long. The CDR3 DNA reads TGCAGCGTTGTTGGACTAGGTTGGGACAATGAGCAGTTCTTC. Translating gives CSVVGLGWDNEQFF.

The chain couples TRBV3-1 (or the pseudogene TRBV3-2) to TRBJ1-1; 7 bases align to TRBD1. The CDR3 runs 14 residues. Germline CDR1 and CDR2: LGHDT and YNNKEL (reference sequence). After removal of 1 base from V and 7 bases from J, the junction contained 6 bases not matched to a gene. Here the CDR3 reads CASSQADRAIEAFF. The CDR3 DNA follows: TGTGCCAGCAGCCAAGCCGACAGGGCGATTGAAGCTTTCTTT.

CDR3 nucleotides: TGTGCCATTTCCCCGGGACAGGGGAACACTGAAGCTTTCTTT. It codes for CAISPGQGNTEAFF. This rearrangement joins TRBV10-3 to TRBJ1-1; 9 nucleotides match TRBD1. The V gene end was trimmed by 9 bases and the J gene end by 1 base; junction bases not matched to a gene: 6. The germline CDR1 and CDR2 sequences are ENHRY and SYGVKD. The CDR3 sequence is 14 residues long.

This chain joins TRBV25-1 and TRBJ2-3; possible D gene TRBD2, 5 bases. Germline assignment: CDR1 MGHDK and CDR2 SYGVNS. The V end was cut by 4 bases, the J end by 0 bases, with 8 bases between. This CDR3 has 14 amino acids. This CDR3 reads CASSGGGSTDTQYF. As DNA, the CDR3 is TGTGCCAGCAGTGGAGGAGGTAGCACAGATACGCAGTATTTT.

The chain combines TRBV18 with TRBJ2-2; no definite D call. CDR1 is KGHSH and CDR2 is LQKENI in the germline V gene. The CDR3 consists of 16 residues. Trimming stripped 2 bases from V and 1 base from J, with 11 bases between. CDR3 sequence (DNA): TGTGCCAGCTCACCATGGGCGCCAGGGAACACCGGGGAGCTGTTTTTT. It encodes CASSPWAPGNTGELFF. The whole variable domain, remainder taken from reference TRBV18 and TRBJ2-2, is NAGVMQNPRHLVRRRGQEARLRCSPMKGHSHVYWYRQLPEEGLKFMVYLQKENIIDESGMPKERFSAEFPKEGPSILRIQQVVRGDSAAYFCASSPWAPGNTGELFFGEGSRLTVL.

The chain carries TRBV9 and TRBJ2-2, with a tentative D call TRBD1 (5 bases). The CDR3 has 17 residues. V was shortened by 1 base and J by 0 bases, with 13 bases between the two germline ends. Germline loops: CDR1 SGDLS, CDR2 YYNGEE. The CDR3 region is CASSVRGWVSNTGELFF. The CDR3 DNA is TGTGCCAGCAGCGTAAGGGGATGGGTATCGAACACCGGGGAGCTGTTTTTT.

The chain couples TRBV7-9 to TRBJ2-1, with 11 bases identical to TRBD1. The ends lost 2 bases at V and 8 bases at J; junction bases unmatched: 11. Germline V lookup: CDR1 SEHNR, CDR2 FQNEAQ (reference sequence). The CDR3 runs to 17 residues. The CDR3, as DNA: TGTGCCAGCAGCTTATCGATGGGGGACAGGGGGTTTTATGAGCAGTTCTTC. Protein product: CASSLSMGDRGFYEQFF.

The genes are TRBV5-4 and TRBJ1-1, with D perhaps TRBD1 (5 bases). V was clipped by 4 bases and J by 0 bases, with 13 bases between them. Germline CDR1 SGHNT, CDR2 YYREEE (reference sequence). The CDR3 is 15 residues long. CDR3 amino acids: CASSLTLRVNTEAFF. The CDR3 bases are TGTGCCAGCAGCCTGACGCTCAGGGTGAACACTGAAGCTTTCTTT.

The rearrangement links TRBV7-2 to TRBJ2-5; D is undetermined. Germline CDR1 SGHTA, CDR2 FQGNSA. The CDR3 extends over 12 amino acids. V was trimmed by 2 bases and J by 5 bases, leaving 6 bases between them. For the CDR3, the DNA is TGTGCCAGCAGCTTAACAATGGAGACCCAGTACTTC. It encodes CASSLTMETQYF.

V gene TRBV2 combines with J gene TRBJ1-5; a weak D match, TRBD1 (6 bases). The CDR3 covers 14 residues. Trimming removed 1 base at V and 2 bases at J, with 6 bases between. Germline values: CDR1 SNHLY, CDR2 FYNNEI. This chain's CDR3 is CASSEEGGNQPQHF. Here the CDR3 DNA reads TGTGCCAGCAGTGAAGAGGGGGGCAATCAGCCCCAGCATTTT. Full variable domain (rest looked up from reference TRBV2 and TRBJ1-5): EPEVTQTPSHQVTQMGQEVILRCVPISNHLYFYWYRQILGQKVEFLVSFYNNEISEKSEIFDDQFSVERPDGSNFTLKIRSTKLEDSAMYFCASSEEGGNQPQHFGDGTRLSIL.

The J gene is TRBJ2-2, the V gene TRBV5-1; 8 bases match TRBD2. The CDR3 sequence is 16 residues long. V trimming: 4 bases; J trimming: 1 base; junction bases outside the gene matches: 6. From germline, CDR1 is SGHRS and CDR2 YFSETQ. This CDR3 reads CASSTGTRGNTGELFF. The CDR3 bases are TGCGCCAGCAGCACGGGGACTAGGGGGAACACCGGGGAGCTGTTTTTT.

The rearrangement links TRBV9 to TRBJ1-1, with D uncertain. Deletions cut 0 bases from V and 7 bases from J, with 10 bases between. The CDR3 has 13 residues. Germline V gives CDR1 SGDLS, CDR2 YYNGEE. In DNA form, the CDR3 reads TGTGCCAGCAGCGTAGAGGATGAGGATGAAGCTTTCTTT. Its translation: CASSVEDEDEAFF.

This clone came up a few times. This sequence joins TRBV29-1 and TRBJ1-3, with D perhaps matching TRBD1 (6 bases). The V and J ends lost 6 bases and 3 bases respectively, with 9 bases between them. Germline V gives CDR1 SQVTM, CDR2 ANQGSEA. CDR3 length: 12 amino acids. In nucleotides, the CDR3 is TGCAGCGTGGGGGCGAATGGAAACACCATATATTTT. This sequence encodes CSVGANGNTIYF.

This clone has only one observation. V and J are TRBV7-3 and TRBJ2-3; D is ambiguous. V gave up 1 base and J gave up 2 bases, with 4 bases separating them. Germline-derived CDR1 and CDR2 are SGHTA and FQGTGA. The CDR3 consists of 13 residues. CDR3 sequence reads: CASSLIVTDTQYF. CDR3 nucleotides: TGTGCCAGCAGCTTAATAGTCACAGATACGCAGTATTTT.

This clone is termed medium-sized. The chain couples TRBV15 to TRBJ1-2, with D possibly TRBD1 on 5 matching bases. The V and J ends lost 0 bases and 0 bases respectively, with 14 bases between them. This CDR3 has 17 residues. CDR1 is LNHNV and CDR2 is YYDKDF in the germline V gene (reference sequence). CDR3 in DNA: TGTGCCACCAGCAGAGATATCCCAGGGCGCACTAACTATGGCTACACCTTC. It is translated as CATSRDIPGRTNYGYTF.

This chain joins TRBV11-2 and TRBJ2-1, with a possible D match to TRBD2 (6 bases). Germline V lookup: CDR1 SGHAT, CDR2 FQNNGV. The length of the CDR3 is 13 residues. Trimming shortened V by 7 bases and J by 3 bases, and 10 bases separated the two germline ends. This CDR3 is CASTRTNYNEQFF. CDR3 coding DNA: TGTGCCAGCACCCGGACTAACTACAATGAGCAGTTCTTC.